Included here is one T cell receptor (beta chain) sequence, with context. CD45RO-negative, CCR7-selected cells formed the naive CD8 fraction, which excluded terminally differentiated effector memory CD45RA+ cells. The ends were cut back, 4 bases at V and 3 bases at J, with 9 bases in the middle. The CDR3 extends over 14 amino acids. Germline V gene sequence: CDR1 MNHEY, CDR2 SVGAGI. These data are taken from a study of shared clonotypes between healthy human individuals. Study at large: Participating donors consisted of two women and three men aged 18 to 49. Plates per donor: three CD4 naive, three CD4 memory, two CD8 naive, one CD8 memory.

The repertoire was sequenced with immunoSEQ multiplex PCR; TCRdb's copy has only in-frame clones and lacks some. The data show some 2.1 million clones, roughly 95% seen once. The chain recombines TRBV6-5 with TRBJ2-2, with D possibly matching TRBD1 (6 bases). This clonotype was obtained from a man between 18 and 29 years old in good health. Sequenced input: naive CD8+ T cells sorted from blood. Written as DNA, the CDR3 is TGTGCCAGCAGTTTGGGGGCGTACACCGGGGAGCTGTTTTTT. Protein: CASSLGAYTGELFF.